The 5 T cell receptor beta chains reported below all come from one sample, sequenced in a study of T cells after yellow fever vaccination. MiXCR, applied by TCRdb to the 5' RACE reads, yields one record per CDR3 protein. The sample has some 110,000 distinct CDR3 sequences, 8.4% seen once. The source was CD8+ T cells sorted from PBMCs, collected 45 days after the yellow fever booster vaccination. Receptor source: a man aged 30-40 years who received the YFV17D yellow fever vaccine.

This clonotype occurred many times. The chain uses TRBV15 and TRBJ2-7, with TRBD2 matching over 8 bases. The J segment lost 3 bases and the V segment lost 0 bases, leaving 4 bases of the junction unmatched. Germline CDR1 is LNHNV and CDR2 is YYDKDF (reference sequence). The CDR3 contains 15 residues. CDR3 amino acids: CATSREGLAGYEQYF. CDR3 DNA: TGTGCCACCAGCAGAGAAGGCCTAGCGGGCTACGAGCAGTACTTC.

This rearrangement joins TRBV29-1 to TRBJ2-7; tentative D call: TRBD2 (6 bases). Germline CDR1 SQVTM, CDR2 ANQGSEA. V lost 4 bases to trimming and J lost 5 bases, with 12 bases between them. The CDR3 runs 12 residues. The CDR3 DNA follows: TGCAGCGTTGGAAATCCGGGGGACGAGCAGTACTTC. This gives the protein CSVGNPGDEQYF.

This clonotype was picked up many times. The chain is built from TRBV4-2 and TRBJ1-1; D unclear. Germline V gene lookup returns CDR1 LGHNA and CDR2 YNFKEQ. The V and J ends lost 3 bases and 0 bases respectively, with 8 bases between them. The CDR3 is 14 residues long. In DNA form, the CDR3 reads TGTGCCAGCAGCCAGGACGGCATGAACACTGAAGCTTTCTTT. Amino acids: CASSQDGMNTEAFF.

Ten or more counts support this clonotype. The rearrangement links TRBV20-1 to TRBJ2-5; no definite D call. V lost 5 bases to trimming and J lost 8 bases, with 12 bases between them. The CDR3 covers 11 residues. Germline V CDR1 and CDR2: DFQATT, SNEGSKA (reference sequence). The CDR3 DNA reads as TGCAGTGCTCCATTCGGATTCACCCAGTACTTC. Translating gives CSAPFGFTQYF.

This clonotype was detected ten times or more. The CDR3 protein is CASASGYEQYF. CDR3 DNA: TGTGCCAGCGCTAGCGGATACGAGCAGTACTTC. The chain uses TRBV12-3 or TRBV12-4 and TRBJ2-7, with TRBD2 identical over 7 bases. Trimming cost V 8 bases and J 4 bases; bases outside gene matches: 2. The CDR3 is 11 residues long.